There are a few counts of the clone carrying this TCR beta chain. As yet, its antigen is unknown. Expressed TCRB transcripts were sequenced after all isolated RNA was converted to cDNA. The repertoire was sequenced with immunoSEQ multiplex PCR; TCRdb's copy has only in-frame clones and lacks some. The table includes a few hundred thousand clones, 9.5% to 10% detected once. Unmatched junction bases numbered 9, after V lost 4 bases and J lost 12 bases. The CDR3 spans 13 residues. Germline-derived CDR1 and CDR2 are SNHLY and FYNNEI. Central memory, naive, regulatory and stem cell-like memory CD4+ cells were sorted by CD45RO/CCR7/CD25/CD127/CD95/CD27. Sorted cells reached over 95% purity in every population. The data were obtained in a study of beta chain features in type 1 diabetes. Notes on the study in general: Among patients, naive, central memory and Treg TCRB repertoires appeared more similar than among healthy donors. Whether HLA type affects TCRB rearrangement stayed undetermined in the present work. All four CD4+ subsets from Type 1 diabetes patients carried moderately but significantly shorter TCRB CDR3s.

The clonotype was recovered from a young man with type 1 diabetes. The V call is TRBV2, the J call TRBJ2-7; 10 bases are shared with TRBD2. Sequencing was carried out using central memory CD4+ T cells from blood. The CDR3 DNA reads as TGTGCCAGCAGTGGGCTAGCGGGAGCTAGGCTGTACTTC. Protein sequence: CASSGLAGARLYF. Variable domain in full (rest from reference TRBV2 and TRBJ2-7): EPEVTQTPSHQVTQMGQEVILRCVPISNHLYFYWYRQILGQKVEFLVSFYNNEISEKSEIFDDQFSVERPDGSNFTLKIRSTKLEDSAMYFCASSGLAGARLYFGPGTRLTVT.